Listed below are T cell receptor beta chains from one sample, sequenced in a study of a mutant IDH1 vaccine in newly diagnosed glioma. These receptors have no identified antigens. TCRdb keeps only in-frame clones here, not all; method: immunoSEQ multiplex PCR. Of 30,000 to 40,000 clones detected, roughly 76% appear once; the ten largest clones hold about 5.2%. Here the sequenced sample was PBMCs, taken from a glioma patient whose treatment included an IDH1 peptide vaccine. These receptors came from a man aged 40-49 years with glioma. Both conserved end residues are part of each CDR3. D genes are given only for firm matches. The size of a clone is reported for some rows only, either as once, few or many, or as a class for expanded clones.

>TRBJ2-3|-|TRBV2|-
TGTGCCAGCAGTGAATGGGGCAGGGAAGGCACAGATACGCAGTATTTT
CASSEWGREGTDTQYF
>TRBJ2-7|-|TRBV5-4|-
TGTGCCAGCAGCCCGCGAGGGGGAACCTACGAGCAGTACTTC
CASSPRGGTYEQYF
>TRBJ1-5|-|TRBV6-6|few
TGTGCCAGCAGTTTTTATAGCAATCAGCCCCAGCATTTT
CASSFYSNQPQHF
>TRBJ2-6|-|TRBV7-8|-
TGTGCCAGCAGCTTAGGTCCTGGGGCCAACGTCCTGACTTTC
CASSLGPGANVLTF
>TRBJ2-3|-|TRBV7-8|-
TGTGCCAGCAGCTTAGGGAGGACCAGCCCCACAGATACGCAGTATTTT
CASSLGRTSPTDTQYF
>TRBJ2-7|TRBD2|TRBV2|-
TGTGCCAGCAGTGAAATCGGCGGTCCCGGGGGGTACGAGCAGTACTTC
CASSEIGGPGGYEQYF
>TRBJ1-1|-|TRBV7-9|-
TGTGCCAGCAGCCCACAGGATGGGCAAGCTTTCTTT
CASSPQDGQAFF
>TRBJ2-1|-|TRBV5-5|-
TGTGCCAGCAGCTTGACTTCTGGACAGAGCTACAATGAGCAGTTCTTC
CASSLTSGQSYNEQFF
>TRBJ2-1|-|TRBV7-9|-
TGTGCCAGCAGCTTAGCGCAGAGAGGGACTGAGCAGTTCTTC
CASSLAQRGTEQFF
>TRBJ2-6|-|TRBV30|-
TGTGCCTGGAGTGTAGGGGGGTCTGGGGCCAACGTCCTGACTTTC
CAWSVGGSGANVLTF
>TRBJ2-3|-|TRBV28|-
TGTGCCAGCAGTGGCGGGAGCACAGATACGCAGTATTTT
CASSGGSTDTQYF
>TRBJ2-4|-|TRBV10-2|-
TGCGCCAGCAGTGAGCGGATCCAGGGAAACATTCAGTACTTC
CASSERIQGNIQYF
>TRBJ2-7|-|TRBV6-6|-
TGTGCCAGCAGTTCCGTTCTCTACGAGCAGTACTTC
CASSSVLYEQYF
>TRBJ2-1|-|TRBV29-1|-
TGCAGCGTAGGTAGGGCTATCTCCTACAATGAGCAGTTCTTC
CSVGRAISYNEQFF